The sequence of this T cell receptor beta chain was determined in a study of shared clonotypes between healthy human individuals. Regarding the study as a whole: A reduction in generation probabilities was seen for non-shared clonotypes relative to those shared by all four donors. Sample collection involved blood only; tissue repertoires are likely different. Expectations were that clonotype sharing among donors would be affected by sequencing depth. In a few donors, around 5% of naive CD4 clonotypes appeared in common.

Assay used: immunoSEQ multiplex PCR; TCRdb lists only in-frame clones, some missing. In the table there are some 630,000 clones, 55% to 75% of which are singletons. This clone was counted at least ten times. Its specificity is unknown. The ends lost 1 base at V and 5 bases at J; junction bases unmatched: 5. CDR3 length equals 16 residues. Germline values: CDR1 MGHRA, CDR2 YSYEKL. The sequencing input was memory CD4+ T cells sorted from blood. Regarding subset: CD45RA-negative fraction. The rearrangement joins TRBV4-1 to TRBJ1-5, with TRBD1 identical over 10 bases. The TCR sequence derives from a woman aged 25 to 45 in good health. The CDR3, as DNA: TGCGCCAGCAGCCAAGGCCCGGGACAGGGGTATCAGCCCCAGCATTTT. As protein: CASSQGPGQGYQPQHF.